This T cell receptor beta chain derives from a study of blood T cell repertoires in COVID-19. The method was immunoSEQ multiplex PCR; TCRdb's version includes in-frame clones alone and lacks a portion of them. The sample has around 290,000 clones; 70% to 90% are singletons. The clonotype was recovered from a woman in her sixties or seventies with COVID-19, enrolled during active disease. Input material: peripheral blood.

This chain's CDR3 is CASSPTHSGETQYF. The CDR3 nucleotides read TGTGCCAGCAGTCCGACCCACTCGGGAGAGACCCAGTACTTC. This chain links TRBV2 with TRBJ2-5; D is unresolved. From germline, CDR1 is SNHLY and CDR2 FYNNEI. The CDR3 is 14 amino acids. Trimming shortened V by 5 bases and J by 4 bases, and 14 bases separated the two germline ends. Supplemented by reference TRBV2 and TRBJ2-5, the full variable domain reads EPEVTQTPSHQVTQMGQEVILRCVPISNHLYFYWYRQILGQKVEFLVSFYNNEISEKSEIFDDQFSVERPDGSNFTLKIRSTKLEDSAMYFCASSPTHSGETQYFGPGTRLLVL.